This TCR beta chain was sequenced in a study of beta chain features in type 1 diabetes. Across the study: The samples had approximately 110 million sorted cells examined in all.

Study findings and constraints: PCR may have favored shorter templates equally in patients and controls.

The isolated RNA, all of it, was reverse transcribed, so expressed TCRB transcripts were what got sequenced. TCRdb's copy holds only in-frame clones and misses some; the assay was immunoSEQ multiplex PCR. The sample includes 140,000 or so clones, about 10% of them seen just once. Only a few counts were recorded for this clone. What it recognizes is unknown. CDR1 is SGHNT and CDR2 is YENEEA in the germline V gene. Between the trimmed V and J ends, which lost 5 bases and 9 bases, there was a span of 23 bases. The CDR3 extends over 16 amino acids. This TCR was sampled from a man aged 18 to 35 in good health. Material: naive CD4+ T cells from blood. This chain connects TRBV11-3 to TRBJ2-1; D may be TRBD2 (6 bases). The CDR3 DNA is TGTGCCAGCAGCCCAGGAGGGACCACTATAGATAGTGAGCAGTTCTTC. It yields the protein CASSPGGTTIDSEQFF.